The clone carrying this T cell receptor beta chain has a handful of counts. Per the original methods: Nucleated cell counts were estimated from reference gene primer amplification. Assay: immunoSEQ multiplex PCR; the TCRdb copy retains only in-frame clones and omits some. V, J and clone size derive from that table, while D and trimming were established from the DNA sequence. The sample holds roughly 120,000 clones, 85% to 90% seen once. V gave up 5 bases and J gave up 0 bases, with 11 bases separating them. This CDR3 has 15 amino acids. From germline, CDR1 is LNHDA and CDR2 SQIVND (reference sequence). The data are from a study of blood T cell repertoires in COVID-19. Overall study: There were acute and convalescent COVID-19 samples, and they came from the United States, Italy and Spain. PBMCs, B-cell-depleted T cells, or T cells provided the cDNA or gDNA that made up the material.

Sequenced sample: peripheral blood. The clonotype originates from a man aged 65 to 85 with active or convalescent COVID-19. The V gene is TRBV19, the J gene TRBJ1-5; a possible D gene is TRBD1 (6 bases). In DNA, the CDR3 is TGTGCCAGTAGTCCACAGGGTTATAGCAATCAGCCCCAGCATTTT. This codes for CASSPQGYSNQPQHF.